Following are 8 T cell receptor beta chains from one sample sequenced in a study of T cells expressing NK-cell markers. TCRdb re-analyzed the 5' RACE reads; it lists each CDR3 protein once, without DNA. The sample table includes 400,000 to 500,000 distinct CDR3 sequences. Material: blood T cells: a sorted CD56 or NKG2C T cell subset, CD4+ or CD8+ T cells, or bulk PBMC T cells (not recorded which). Source of these receptors: a woman aged 18 to 69 in good health.

The chain combines TRBV7-8 with TRBJ1-5. Per germline, CDR1 SGHVS and CDR2 FQNEAQ. The CDR3 has 14 residues. The CDR3 sequence is CASSLQYRNQPQHF.

The gene calls are TRBV3-1 and TRBJ2-1. This CDR3 is 15 amino acids long. Germline CDR1 and CDR2: LGHDT and YNNKEL (reference sequence). CDR3 sequence reads: CASSIDSFSYNEQFF.

The rearrangement joins TRBV5-6 to TRBJ2-7. Per germline, CDR1 SGHDT and CDR2 YYEEEE. CDR3 length equals 14 residues. CDR3 sequence: CASRSTGDPYEQYF.

V and J are TRBV4-2 and TRBJ2-1; the D call of TRBD2 rests on TCRdb alone, since no DNA is present to check it. Germline V gene sequence: CDR1 LGHNA, CDR2 YNFKEQ. The CDR3 is 16 amino acids. The CDR3: CASSHIAGPVDNEQFF.

The rearrangement links TRBV7-9 to TRBJ1-1; TCRdb's D call, TRBD1, is unchecked because there is no DNA. Looked up from germline, CDR1 is SEHNR and CDR2 is FQNEAQ (reference sequence). The CDR3 runs 16 residues. CDR3 sequence reads: CASSASGTGLNTEAFF.

The chain employs TRBV6-5 and TRBJ2-2. CDR3 length equals 15 residues. CDR1 and CDR2 (germline): MNHEY, SVGAGI. CDR3 residues: CASSYSLSDTGELFF.

V and J are TRBV12-3 or TRBV12-4 and TRBJ1-2; TCRdb's D call of TRBD1 is untestable without DNA. There are 15 residues in the CDR3. CDR3 sequence: CASSYSLGPNYGYTF.

The chain joins TRBV6-2 or TRBV6-3 to TRBJ2-7; absent DNA, TCRdb's TRBD1 call cannot be checked. The CDR3 spans 14 residues. Germline V lookup: CDR1 MNHEY, CDR2 SVGEGT. The CDR3 spells CASSRTGELYEQYF.